The present entry profiles one T cell receptor (beta chain) with its context. Its antigen is unidentified. These data belong to a study of beta chain features in type 1 diabetes. cDNA synthesis used the whole RNA isolate, giving expressed TCRB sequences. Measured with immunoSEQ multiplex PCR; TCRdb has only the in-frame clones, and not every one. The data show 160,000 or so clones, roughly 60% seen once. General observations from the study: Shorter TCRB CDR3s, moderately but significantly so, marked every one of the four CD4+ subsets in Type 1 diabetes patients.

The receptor was derived from a man aged 25-45 years with type 1 diabetes. The sample taken for sequencing was naive CD4+ T cells from blood.

The CDR3 loop reads CSVRQGGETQYF. In DNA, the CDR3 is TGCAGCGTTCGACAGGGGGGAGAGACCCAGTACTTC. This chain joins TRBV29-1 and TRBJ2-5; the match to TRBD1 covers 9 bases. Germline CDR1 is SQVTM and CDR2 is ANQGSEA. The J segment lost 4 bases and the V segment lost 5 bases, leaving 2 bases of the junction unmatched. This CDR3 is built from 12 residues. The whole variable domain, filled in from reference TRBV29-1 and TRBJ2-5, reads SAVISQKPSRDICQRGTSLTIQCQVDSQVTMMFWYRQQPGQSLTLIATANQGSEATYESGFVIDKFPISRPNLTFSTLTVSNMSPEDSSIYLCSVRQGGETQYFGPGTRLLVL.